The 27 T cell receptor beta chains listed next were all sequenced from one sample in a study of regulatory T cells in long-lasting Graves disease. Time point in this sample: newly diagnosed GD, antithyroid drugs for less than 3 months. There was RNA extracted from PBMCs, and the TCR library was made from it. Arm-PCR of CDR3 regions and iRepertoire HTBI primers were the basis on which TCR beta libraries were built. TCRdb redid the calling of the multiplex PCR reads with MiXCR, one entry per CDR3 protein. There are 350,000 to 400,000 distinct CDR3 sequences in the sample; around 15% occur only once, and approximately 21% lies in the top ten. Here the sequenced sample was peripheral blood mononuclear cells (PBMCs), taken at new diagnosis, from a patient treated with antithyroid drugs. Every receptor here comes from a female donor with Graves disease.

The rearrangement joins TRBV7-9 to TRBJ1-3, with D perhaps matching TRBD1 (5 bases). Germline CDR1 SEHNR, CDR2 FQNEAQ (reference sequence). Trimming removed 6 bases at V and 4 bases at J, with 25 bases between. The CDR3 has 18 residues. CDR3 region: CASRPGGLLPGTGNTIYF. Written as DNA, the CDR3 is TGTGCCAGCAGACCTGGAGGTCTCCTCCCGGGGACCGGAAACACCATATATTTT.

The J gene is TRBJ2-7, the V gene TRBV27; tentative D call: TRBD1 (6 bases). The CDR3 runs to 14 residues. Per the germline V gene, CDR1 is MNHEY and CDR2 is SMNVEV (reference sequence). Trimming left V 8 bases short and J 3 bases short, with 17 bases between. The CDR3: CASRSDSASYEQYF. For the CDR3, the DNA is TGTGCCAGCCGCTCGGACAGCGCCAGCTACGAGCAGTACTTC.

This clonotype appeared many times. The genes are TRBV15 and TRBJ2-3; no clear D. Germline V gene lookup returns CDR1 LNHNV and CDR2 YYDKDF (reference sequence). This CDR3 has 14 amino acids. Deletions cut 3 bases from V and 2 bases from J, with 9 bases between. CDR3 residues: CATSSPSSTDTQYF. CDR3 sequence (DNA): TGTGCCACCAGCAGCCCGAGCTCCACAGATACGCAGTATTTT.

The chain combines TRBV5-4 with TRBJ2-5; D not certain. Germline loops: CDR1 SGHNT, CDR2 YYREEE (reference sequence). This CDR3 spans 15 amino acids. V was cut by 4 bases and J by 2 bases, with 15 bases left in between. The CDR3 DNA sequence: TGTGCCAGCAGCGTGGACGGTGGCCCTCAAGAGACCCAGTACTTC. Translated, it gives CASSVDGGPQETQYF.

At least ten counts were recorded for this clonotype. The chain uses TRBV28 and TRBJ2-7, with 8 bases that match TRBD1. The CDR3 covers 14 residues. Germline V lookup: CDR1 MDHEN, CDR2 SYDVKM. V was clipped by 3 bases and J by 5 bases; unmatched bases: 6. The CDR3: CASSFQGARNEQYF. The DNA of the CDR3 is TGTGCCAGCAGTTTTCAGGGGGCGAGGAACGAGCAGTACTTC.

This clonotype was counted at least ten times. This rearrangement joins TRBV5-1 to TRBJ2-3; tentatively, D is TRBD2 (7 bases). From germline, CDR1 is SGHRS and CDR2 YFSETQ. The germline V and J ends were trimmed by 0 bases and 3 bases, with 14 bases remaining between them. CDR3 length equals 16 residues. The CDR3 bases are TGCGCCAGCAGCTTGGGTGCCGGGGGGCGGACAGATACGCAGTATTTT. This gives the protein CASSLGAGGRTDTQYF. The full variable domain, rest sourced from reference TRBV5-1 and TRBJ2-3, is KAGVTQTPRYLIKTRGQQVTLSCSPISGHRSVSWYQQTPGQGLQFLFEYFSETQRNKGNFPGRFSGRQFSNSRSEMNVSTLELGDSALYLCASSLGAGGRTDTQYFGPGTRLTVL.

The chain recombines TRBV29-1 with TRBJ1-2; 7 bases are a match to TRBD1. V was pared by 1 base and J by 8 bases, with 7 bases of the junction left unmatched. The CDR3 has 13 residues. Germline-derived CDR1 and CDR2 are SQVTM and ANQGSEA. Written as DNA, the CDR3 is TGCAGCGTTGAAGGACAGGGAAGGGACGGCTACACCTTC. Translating gives CSVEGQGRDGYTF.

There are a few counts of this clonotype. The J gene is TRBJ1-3, the V gene TRBV7-2, with D unclear. From germline, CDR1 is SGHTA and CDR2 FQGNSA. CDR3 length: 14 residues. Trimming left V 5 bases short and J 4 bases short, with 12 bases between. The CDR3 coding sequence is TGTGCCAGCAGCCCTACAGTGGGCGGAAACACCATATATTTT. Encoded protein: CASSPTVGGNTIYF.

The rearrangement links TRBV12-3 or TRBV12-4 to TRBJ2-5; TRBD2 aligns across 10 bases. V gave up 5 bases and J gave up 4 bases; unmatched junction bases: 13. This CDR3 comprises 17 residues. CDR3 loop: CASSPPWSGRAVETQYF. The CDR3 region has the DNA TGTGCCAGCAGTCCCCCGTGGAGCGGGAGGGCCGTAGAGACCCAGTACTTC.

This clonotype came up many times. The chain combines TRBV7-9 with TRBJ2-6, with no clear D. The CDR3 has 15 residues. The germline V and J ends were trimmed by 7 bases and 4 bases, with 14 bases remaining between them. Per germline, CDR1 SEHNR and CDR2 FQNEAQ (reference sequence). CDR3 residues: CASTLKSSGANVLTF. The CDR3 region has the DNA TGTGCCAGCACCTTGAAGTCATCCGGGGCCAACGTCCTGACTTTC.

The rearrangement links TRBV10-2 to TRBJ2-3, with D maybe TRBD1 (6 bases). The CDR3 has 14 residues. Germline V lookup: CDR1 WSHSY, CDR2 SAAADI. Trimming pared 8 bases from V and 0 bases from J, leaving 12 bases between. This chain's CDR3 is CASAEGDSTDTQYF. The CDR3 DNA sequence: TGCGCCAGCGCTGAGGGGGATAGCACAGATACGCAGTATTTT.

This clonotype was observed many times. The genes are TRBV6-1 and TRBJ1-5; D unresolved. Trimming took off 3 bases at V and 7 bases at J, with 7 bases between the two ends. Germline CDR1 MNHNS, CDR2 SASEGT. CDR3 size: 12 residues. The CDR3 DNA sequence: TGTGCCAGCAGTGACGCGATCCAGCCCCAGCATTTT. Translated, it gives CASSDAIQPQHF.

This clonotype was detected many times. The chain combines TRBV14 with TRBJ1-5; maybe TRBD1 (5 bases). This CDR3 spans 13 amino acids. From germline, CDR1 is SGHDN and CDR2 FVKESK. V was pared by 5 bases and J by 5 bases, with 10 bases between. This CDR3 is CASSSQGDQPQHF. The CDR3, as DNA: TGTGCCAGCAGCTCGCAGGGTGATCAGCCCCAGCATTTT.

The gene calls are TRBV10-2 and TRBJ1-4; 7 bases align to TRBD1. The length of the CDR3 is 14 residues. Unmatched junction bases numbered 8, after V lost 5 bases and J lost 8 bases. CDR1 WSHSY and CDR2 SAAADI come from the germline V gene. Here the CDR3 reads CASSLRGTEEKLFF. CDR3 coding DNA: TGCGCCAGCAGTCTGCGAGGGACAGAAGAAAAACTGTTTTTT.

The chain joins TRBV6-1 to TRBJ1-6; 8 bases map to TRBD1. V dropped 6 bases and J dropped 8; count of bases not matched to a gene: 6. The V gene's germline CDR1 is MNHNS and CDR2 SASEGT. The CDR3 spans 14 residues. The CDR3 loop reads CASRLDRAYSPLHF. For the CDR3, the DNA is TGTGCCAGCAGGCTGGACAGGGCCTATTCACCCCTCCACTTT.

This clonotype was picked up many times. The CDR3 DNA follows: TGTGCCAGCAGCCCAGGAGGGGAGTCTAATCAGCCCCAGCATTTT. It codes for CASSPGGESNQPQHF. V is TRBV3-1 and J is TRBJ1-5; D is possibly TRBD1 (5 bases). Germline lookup yields CDR1 LGHDT and CDR2 YNNKEL (reference sequence). This CDR3 comprises 15 residues. The germline V and J ends were trimmed by 4 bases and 4 bases, with 14 bases remaining between them.

This clonotype was seen a handful of times. DNA for the CDR3: TGTGCCAGCAAGCCAGTAGCCTCAATCGCTGAAGCTTTCTTT. Translation: CASKPVASIAEAFF. This chain connects TRBV25-1 to TRBJ1-1; D is ambiguous. Germline V lookup: CDR1 MGHDK, CDR2 SYGVNS. Trimming shortened V by 7 bases and J by 6 bases, and 18 bases separated the two germline ends. This CDR3 spans 14 amino acids.

The table lists this clonotype with a few counts. V and J are TRBV18 and TRBJ2-2, with D maybe TRBD1 (6 bases). This CDR3 comprises 15 residues. The V end was cut by 6 bases, the J end by 2 bases, with 13 bases between. Germline V gene data show CDR1 as KGHSH and CDR2 as LQKENI. The CDR3 spells CASSPNRENTGELFF. For the CDR3, the DNA is TGTGCCAGCTCGCCCAACAGGGAAAACACCGGGGAGCTGTTTTTT.

There are many counts of this clonotype. J is TRBJ2-1 and V is TRBV2; D not certain. In germline, CDR1 is SNHLY, CDR2 FYNNEI. The CDR3 runs to 15 residues. Trimming removed 3 bases at V and 4 bases at J, with 13 bases between. CDR3: CASSEERILYNEQFF. CDR3 bases: TGTGCCAGCAGTGAGGAGAGGATACTTTACAATGAGCAGTTCTTC.

This clonotype has ten or more counts. The chain carries TRBV28 and TRBJ1-5; D gene ambiguous. V was pared by 3 bases and J by 4 bases, with 13 bases between. This CDR3 has 15 amino acids. Germline-derived CDR1 and CDR2 are MDHEN and SYDVKM. For the CDR3, the DNA is TGTGCCAGCAGTTTCGAGAGGGTTATTAATCAGCCCCAGCATTTT. As protein: CASSFERVINQPQHF. Filled out from reference TRBV28 and TRBJ1-5, the complete variable domain reads DVKVTQSSRYLVKRTGEKVFLECVQDMDHENMFWYRQDPGLGLRLIYFSYDVKMKEKGDIPEGYSVSREKKERFSLILESASTNQTSMYLCASSFERVINQPQHFGDGTRLSIL.

This clonotype was detected many times. The rearrangement joins TRBV20-1 to TRBJ2-3; 9 nucleotides line up with TRBD2. There are 14 residues in the CDR3. Germline values: CDR1 DFQATT, CDR2 SNEGSKA (reference sequence). V dropped 4 bases and J dropped 6; count of bases not matched to a gene: 8. The CDR3 loop is CSANSGGRGDTQYF. DNA for the CDR3: TGCAGTGCTAACAGCGGGGGGCGGGGGGATACGCAGTATTTT.

Notes on this clonotype: Possible read error: a much larger clone is one base away. The chain carries TRBV4-1 and TRBJ2-5; no clear D gene. The V end lost 1 base, the J end lost 9 bases, and 12 bases lay between the germline ends. CDR1 and CDR2 (germline): MGHRA, YSYEKL. This CDR3 is 13 amino acids long. The CDR3 sequence is CASSQGRNEAQYF. CDR3 nucleotides: TGCGCCAGCAGCCAAGGAAGGAATGAGGCCCAGTACTTC.

Worth noting for this clonotype: This likely came from a read error, as a far larger clone is one base away. The chain employs TRBV9 and TRBJ2-1; tentatively, D is TRBD1 or TRBD2 (5 bases each). This CDR3 region has 15 residues. The V gene's germline CDR1 is SGDLS and CDR2 YYNGEE. As DNA, the CDR3 is TGTGCCAGCAGCGCCGGGACCGGCTCCTGCAATGAGCAGTTCTTC. It translates to CASSAGTGSCNEQFF.

Points on this clonotype: This is likely an artifact of a read error, given a far larger clone one base away. The chain joins TRBV30 to TRBJ2-5, with 15 nucleotides matching TRBD2. The J call is in doubt because the DNA end fits TRBJ2-1 better. The CDR3 runs 16 residues. Germline CDR1 is GTSNPN and CDR2 is SVGIG (reference sequence). CDR3 DNA: TGTGCCTGGAGTGCAGGACTAGCGGGAGGGCCTGATAAGCAGTTCTTC. Translated: CAWSAGLAGGPDKQFF.

This clonotype was counted many times. The chain joins TRBV5-1 to TRBJ2-3, with 11 positions matching TRBD2. This CDR3 region has 17 residues. The V gene end was trimmed by 3 bases and the J gene end by 3 bases; junction bases not matched to a gene: 9. The germline V gene has CDR1 SGHRS and CDR2 YFSETQ. The CDR3 DNA reads TGCGCCAGCAGCTCGGCAACTAGCGGGAGCGGAACAGATACGCAGTATTTT. This translates into CASSSATSGSGTDTQYF.

The sample holds many counts of this clonotype. For the CDR3, the DNA is TGTGCCAGCAATTCTCCCGGACAGGGGAACACTGAAGCTTTCTTT. Amino acid sequence: CASNSPGQGNTEAFF. The V gene is TRBV28, the J gene TRBJ1-1; 8 bases map to TRBD1. Germline assignment: CDR1 MDHEN and CDR2 SYDVKM. The ends lost 7 bases at V and 1 base at J; junction bases unmatched: 8. The CDR3 length is 15 residues.

In its sample, this clonotype was seen many times. The chain joins TRBV2 to TRBJ2-7, with D possibly TRBD1 on 6 matching bases. Germline CDR1 is SNHLY and CDR2 is FYNNEI. The CDR3 has 11 residues. The ends were cut back, 6 bases at V and 4 bases at J, with 7 bases in the middle. CDR3 region: CASRDSYEQYF. In DNA form, the CDR3 reads TGTGCCAGCAGGGACAGTTACGAGCAGTACTTC.